The source of this T cell receptor beta chain is a study of Graves' ophthalmopathy and Graves' hyperthyroidism. CDR3 length equals 16 residues. From germline, CDR1 is SQVTM and CDR2 ANQGSEA. J was trimmed by 0 bases and V by 6 bases; bases with no gene match: 11. RNA transcripts were the source from which TCR beta CDR3 regions were amplified. The library came from an HTBI-primed first-round RT-PCR and a second-round multiplex PCR. TCRdb ran MiXCR on the multiplex PCR reads and lists one entry per CDR3 protein. The sample lists 620,000 or so distinct CDR3 sequences, 20% to 25% occurring once. Overall study results and limits: Blood repertoires reportedly contained most expanded thyroid clonotypes above 0.001 frequency.

For this clonotype: Its target is not known.

Absence of ophthalmopathy within 18 months of follow-up defined stable hyperthyroidism. The sequencing input was peripheral blood. The TCR originated in a woman aged 18-35 years with stable Graves' hyperthyroidism. Some clones in this sample may be carry-over from other donors' samples. V usage is TRBV29-1 and J usage is TRBJ1-5; 7 nucleotides align to TRBD1. This chain's CDR3 is CSVRVSGGDSNQPQHF. The CDR3 DNA sequence: TGCAGCGTGCGCGTTTCAGGGGGTGATAGCAATCAGCCCCAGCATTTT.